A selection of T cell receptor beta chains follows, all from one sample in a study of shared clonotypes between healthy human individuals. Sequencing was performed with immunoSEQ multiplex PCR; in TCRdb, only in-frame clones are kept and a portion is missing. Of 300,000 to 400,000 clones detected, around nine tenths appear once; the ten largest clones hold roughly 16%. The sequencing input was memory CD8+ T cells sorted from blood. Every receptor here comes from a man younger than 30 in good health. Each CDR3 is given without its conserved first and last residue. Fields, in order: V gene, J gene, CDR3 protein.

v_call: TRBV4-1
j_call: TRBJ2-7
cdr3_aa: ASSRSPGPSPNEQY

v_call: TRBV4-1
j_call: TRBJ1-2
cdr3_aa: ASSQDPTGRDGGYT

v_call: TRBV5-1
j_call: TRBJ2-2
cdr3_aa: ASTASGLTNTGELF

v_call: TRBV25-1
j_call: TRBJ1-6
cdr3_aa: ASSEYQGSSPLH

v_call: TRBV14
j_call: TRBJ2-1
cdr3_aa: ASSQRGGYNEQF

v_call: TRBV29-1
j_call: TRBJ2-7
cdr3_aa: SVEGQGLSYEQY

v_call: TRBV6-6
j_call: TRBJ1-5
cdr3_aa: AIGDREEIEQPQH

v_call: TRBV16
j_call: TRBJ1-1
cdr3_aa: ASSQALNEAF

v_call: TRBV6-1
j_call: TRBJ2-5
cdr3_aa: ASRSAAGGEETQY

v_call: TRBV27
j_call: TRBJ2-3
cdr3_aa: ASSPLGTSGTDTQY

v_call: TRBV5-6
j_call: TRBJ1-1
cdr3_aa: ASSFLEGTEAF

v_call: TRBV10-3
j_call: TRBJ2-4
cdr3_aa: ATSAGGDIQY

v_call: TRBV28
j_call: TRBJ1-5
cdr3_aa: ASSHSEGDQPQH

v_call: TRBV18
j_call: TRBJ2-7
cdr3_aa: ASSISGTGIYEQY

v_call: TRBV4-1
j_call: TRBJ2-7
cdr3_aa: ASSQDGTVSYEQY

v_call: TRBV5-4
j_call: TRBJ2-7
cdr3_aa: ASSFRGYEQY

v_call: TRBV27
j_call: TRBJ2-2
cdr3_aa: ASSLHAGGPPFTGELF

v_call: TRBV13
j_call: TRBJ1-2
cdr3_aa: ASSILAGYSNYGYT

v_call: TRBV29-1
j_call: TRBJ2-2
cdr3_aa: SVFTNTGELF

v_call: TRBV18
j_call: TRBJ2-4
cdr3_aa: ASSPEDWLAKNIQY

v_call: TRBV7-9
j_call: TRBJ2-7
cdr3_aa: ASSRTETRGEQY

v_call: TRBV2
j_call: TRBJ2-3
cdr3_aa: ASSGRDSRTDTQY

v_call: TRBV7-8
j_call: TRBJ2-5
cdr3_aa: ASSIRLAGGRLGETQY

v_call: TRBV7-9
j_call: TRBJ1-2
cdr3_aa: ASSSRDSDYGYT

v_call: TRBV19
j_call: TRBJ2-7
cdr3_aa: ASSIEAGSSYEQY

v_call: TRBV11-1
j_call: TRBJ2-7
cdr3_aa: ASDGQDSYEQY

v_call: TRBV27
j_call: TRBJ2-3
cdr3_aa: ASSHSGGAVDTQY

v_call: TRBV28
j_call: TRBJ1-5
cdr3_aa: ASSLQVINQPQH

v_call: TRBV6-5
j_call: TRBJ2-1
cdr3_aa: ASSYRASGIFGEQF

v_call: TRBV2
j_call: TRBJ2-7
cdr3_aa: ATSHGTVGYEQY

v_call: TRBV6-1
j_call: TRBJ2-5
cdr3_aa: ASSDASGGAPGH

v_call: TRBV7-9
j_call: TRBJ1-1
cdr3_aa: ASSLEWGRMNTEAF

v_call: TRBV7-2
j_call: TRBJ2-1
cdr3_aa: ASTQSWGSGSNNEQF

v_call: TRBV7-9
j_call: TRBJ1-1
cdr3_aa: ASSFRELLMNTEAF

v_call: TRBV7-9
j_call: TRBJ2-3
cdr3_aa: ASSIGPGLDADTQY

v_call: TRBV27
j_call: TRBJ2-1
cdr3_aa: ASSPLLAGGPDYYNEQF

v_call: TRBV11-2
j_call: TRBJ1-1
cdr3_aa: ASSLGSRAEAF

v_call: TRBV20-1
j_call: TRBJ1-2
cdr3_aa: SSLFGYT

v_call: TRBV7-9
j_call: TRBJ1-2
cdr3_aa: ASSLTGAYGYT

v_call: TRBV13
j_call: TRBJ2-3
cdr3_aa: ASSLRGGDTQY

v_call: TRBV7-3
j_call: TRBJ2-7
cdr3_aa: ASSLSGGPDYEQY

v_call: TRBV7-8
j_call: TRBJ2-1
cdr3_aa: ASSSLLAGGPSSYNEQF

v_call: TRBV4-1
j_call: TRBJ2-7
cdr3_aa: ASSQDPAGTYEQY